A selection of T cell receptor beta chains follows, all from one sample in a study of CD8+ T cells in alopecia areata. The assay was immunoSEQ multiplex PCR, and TCRdb's table has in-frame clones only and misses some. The table records over 150,000 clones, roughly three fifths of them present only once. The material was CD4+ T cells sorted from blood, obtained at week 4, from a patient treated with tofacitinib. The receptors come from a human donor with alopecia areata. CDR3s include the opening cysteine and the closing phenylalanine or tryptophan. A D gene is named only where the DNA matches it firmly. Part of the rows lack a size; the others show once, few, many or a class for expanded clones.

DNA,CDR3,D,V,size,J
TGTGCCAGCAGTTCCCTTAGCGGGGGCGGGAATGAGCAGTTCTTC,CASSSLSGGGNEQFF,TRBD2,TRBV6-5,once,TRBJ2-1
TGCAGCGTACAGTTTCGCGAGACCCAGTACTTC,CSVQFRETQYF,-,TRBV29-1,-,TRBJ2-5
TGTGCCAGCAGTTACCCCCCGGCGGGGGGGATAAATGAGCAGTTCTTC,CASSYPPAGGINEQFF,TRBD2,TRBV6-5,-,TRBJ2-1
TGTGCCTGGAGCCCCGGCAGGGCAAATTCACCCCTCCACTTT,CAWSPGRANSPLHF,-,TRBV30,-,TRBJ1-6
TGTGCCAGCAGCAAAGACGGCAGGGGGCGTCAAGAGACCCAGTACTTC,CASSKDGRGRQETQYF,-,TRBV21-1,-,TRBJ2-5
TGTGCCAGCAGTTATGACCCCACGCGCGACCAGTACTTC,CASSYDPTRDQYF,-,TRBV6-5,-,TRBJ2-5
TGTGCCAGCAGTAAAGACAGGGCTAATAATTCACCCCTCCACTTT,CASSKDRANNSPLHF,TRBD1,TRBV2,-,TRBJ1-6
TGTGCCAGCAGCTTAGATGGCGGGGGCGGTTACAATGAGCAGTTCTTC,CASSLDGGGGYNEQFF,-,TRBV7-2,few,TRBJ2-1
TGTGCCAGCAGTTACGACAATAGCAATCAGCCCCAGCATTTT,CASSYDNSNQPQHF,-,TRBV6-6,-,TRBJ1-5
TGTGCCAGCAGCCACACCTCACAGGGGAAAGAGACCCAGTACTTC,CASSHTSQGKETQYF,TRBD1,TRBV5-6,-,TRBJ2-5
TGTGCCTGGGGGGACGGTTATAGCAATCAGCCCCAGCATTTT,CAWGDGYSNQPQHF,-,TRBV30,-,TRBJ1-5
TGCAGCGTTGTTGTCCGGGGGGGCACCCACGAGCAGTACTTC,CSVVVRGGTHEQYF,TRBD2,TRBV29-1,-,TRBJ2-7
TGTGCCAGCAGTTGGACAGGGGGGGAAAAACTGTTTTTT,CASSWTGGEKLFF,TRBD1,TRBV27,-,TRBJ1-4
TGTGCCAGCAGCGTAACCCAGGGGAACACCGGGGAGCTGTTTTTT,CASSVTQGNTGELFF,-,TRBV9,-,TRBJ2-2
TGCGCCAGCAGCCAGGGACTAGCGGACTACGAGCAGTACTTC,CASSQGLADYEQYF,TRBD2,TRBV4-3,-,TRBJ2-7
TGTGCCTGGAGTGTACCATCAGGGGGCCCCACAGATACGCAGTATTTT,CAWSVPSGGPTDTQYF,TRBD1,TRBV30,-,TRBJ2-3
TGTGCCAGCAGACCAGGCCCGGGGGCCTATGGCTACACCTTC,CASRPGPGAYGYTF,-,TRBV7-2,-,TRBJ1-2
TGTGCCAGCAGCACCCGGGGCGGGGTAATGAATGAAAAACTGTTTTTT,CASSTRGGVMNEKLFF,-,TRBV5-4,-,TRBJ1-4
TGTGCCTGGAGTGTACAGAACACCGGGGAGCTGTTTTTT,CAWSVQNTGELFF,-,TRBV30,-,TRBJ2-2
TGCGCCAGCAGTCCTCAGGGTCGAGCTAACTATGGCTACACCTTC,CASSPQGRANYGYTF,-,TRBV4-1,-,TRBJ1-2
TGCGCCAGCAGCCAAGAGGTACGGACGAACACTGAAGCTTTCTTT,CASSQEVRTNTEAFF,-,TRBV4-3,few,TRBJ1-1
TGTGCCAGCAGCCGGGACTTTCAAACCGGGGAGCTGTTTTTT,CASSRDFQTGELFF,-,TRBV7-2,-,TRBJ2-2
TGCAGCGTTGACACTAGCGGGGTCCAAGAGACCCAGTACTTC,CSVDTSGVQETQYF,TRBD2,TRBV29-1,few,TRBJ2-5
TGTGCCAGCAGTGAAATACCGGGACAGGGAGCCTCACCCCTCCACTTT,CASSEIPGQGASPLHF,TRBD1,TRBV6-1,-,TRBJ1-6
TGTGCCAGCAAATATGGCTCCACGAACACCGGGGAGCTGTTTTTT,CASKYGSTNTGELFF,-,TRBV2,few,TRBJ2-2
TGTGCCAGCAGCCCCGAACAGGGGGCGGGAGAGACCCAGTACTTC,CASSPEQGAGETQYF,TRBD1,TRBV14,few,TRBJ2-5
TGTGCCAGCAGCCCAGTACAGGGGGCGGGCGAGCAGTACTTC,CASSPVQGAGEQYF,TRBD1,TRBV9,-,TRBJ2-7
TGTGCCTGGAGCGCCAGACCTAACTATGGCTACACCTTC,CAWSARPNYGYTF,-,TRBV30,few,TRBJ1-2
TGTGCCAGCAGCGAGGGGCGGACTGAAGCTTTCTTT,CASSEGRTEAFF,-,TRBV7-2,-,TRBJ1-1
TGTGCCTGGAGCCTACAGGGGAGAAACACTGAAGCTTTCTTT,CAWSLQGRNTEAFF,TRBD1,TRBV30,few,TRBJ1-1
TGTGCCAGCAGCTTAGCCTCGGACAGGTGGGGCTATGGCTACACCTTC,CASSLASDRWGYGYTF,TRBD1,TRBV7-2,-,TRBJ1-2
TGCAGTGCTCAGAGTAATCAGCCCCAGCATTTT,CSAQSNQPQHF,-,TRBV20-1,-,TRBJ1-5
TGTGCCAGCAGTTACTCGGCGACAGCTAACTATGGCTACACCTTC,CASSYSATANYGYTF,-,TRBV6-5,few,TRBJ1-2
TGTGCCACCAGCAGAGATCGGGCAGAAGAGACCCAGTACTTC,CATSRDRAEETQYF,-,TRBV15,-,TRBJ2-5
TGTGCCACCAGCAGGGAATACCTCGCGGATTCACCCCTCCACTTT,CATSREYLADSPLHF,-,TRBV15,few,TRBJ1-6
TGTGCCTGGAATGGATATGGACTAGTTAACACCGGGGAGCTGTTTTTT,CAWNGYGLVNTGELFF,TRBD2,TRBV30,-,TRBJ2-2
TGCAGCGTTGAAACAGAGAAACTGTTTTTT,CSVETEKLFF,-,TRBV29-1,-,TRBJ1-4
TGCAGTGCTCGGCCTTACAATGAGCAGTTCTTC,CSARPYNEQFF,-,TRBV20-1,-,TRBJ2-1
TGTGCCACCAGCGGAGGGGCCGACACTGAAGCTTTCTTT,CATSGGADTEAFF,-,TRBV15,-,TRBJ1-1
TGTGCCAGCAGCTTACGAGGGGACAGTGAGCAGTTCTTC,CASSLRGDSEQFF,TRBD1,TRBV5-5,-,TRBJ2-1
TGCGCCAGCAGCTCCGGACGGACGAACACCGGGGAGCTGTTTTTT,CASSSGRTNTGELFF,-,TRBV5-1,-,TRBJ2-2
TGTGCCTGGACCGTACCGGGGGAGTGGGGAAACTATGGCTACACCTTC,CAWTVPGEWGNYGYTF,-,TRBV30,-,TRBJ1-2
TGCGCCAGCAGCCAAGATAGGGTTAGTCGAGGCTACACCTTC,CASSQDRVSRGYTF,-,TRBV4-1,-,TRBJ1-2
TGTGCCAGCAGTGGGCAGAGCGGACATCAGCCCCAGCATTTT,CASSGQSGHQPQHF,-,TRBV2,-,TRBJ1-5
TGTGCCAGCAGTCCTGGACAGACCTTCGGGCCCCAGCATTTT,CASSPGQTFGPQHF,-,TRBV6-1,-,TRBJ1-5